This TCR beta chain originates from a study of low-dose radiotherapy and immunotherapy resistance in tumors. Indicated time point: before trial treatment. CDR1 is SGHVS, CDR2 FQNEAQ, per germline. With 0 bases removed from V and 1 base from J, the gap between germline ends came to 4 bases. The length of the CDR3 is 15 residues. Priming of first-strand cDNA relied on TRAV- and TRBV-specific primers (covering alpha and beta chains). PCR amplification of the TCRs was performed with Phusion for 20 PCR cycles, and it relied on a constant-region primer together with a V-primer adapter. It was by in vitro transcription that isolated mRNA was amplified. MiXCR, applied by TCRdb to the reads, yields one record per CDR3 protein. This sample has around 80,000 distinct CDR3 sequences; 15% to 20% occur once, and the top ten carry around 6.1%.

J is TRBJ2-6 and V is TRBV7-8; no firm D call. Sample: PBMCs, taken before treatment. The clonotype originates from a male donor with prostate cancer. CDR3 loop: CASSLALSGANVLTF. The CDR3 bases are TGTGCCAGCAGCTTAGCGCTGTCTGGGGCCAACGTCCTGACTTTC.